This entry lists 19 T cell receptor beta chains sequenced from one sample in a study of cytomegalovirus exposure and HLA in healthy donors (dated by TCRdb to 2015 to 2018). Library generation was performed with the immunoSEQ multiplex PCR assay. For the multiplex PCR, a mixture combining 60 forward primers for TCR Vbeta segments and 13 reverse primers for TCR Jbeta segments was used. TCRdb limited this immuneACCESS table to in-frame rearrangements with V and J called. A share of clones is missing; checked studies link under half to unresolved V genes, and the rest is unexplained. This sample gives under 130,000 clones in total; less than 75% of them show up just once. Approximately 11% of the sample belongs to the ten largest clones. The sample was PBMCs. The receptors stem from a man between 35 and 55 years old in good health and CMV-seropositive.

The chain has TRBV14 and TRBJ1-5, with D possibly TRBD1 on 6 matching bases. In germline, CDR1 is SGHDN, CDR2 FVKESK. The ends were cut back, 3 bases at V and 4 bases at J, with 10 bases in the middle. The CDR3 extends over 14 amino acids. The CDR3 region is CASSQGHTNQPQHF. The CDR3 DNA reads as TGTGCCAGCAGCCAGGGACATACAAATCAGCCCCAGCATTTT. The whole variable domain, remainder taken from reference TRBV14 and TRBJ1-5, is EAGVTQFPSHSVIEKGQTVTLRCDPISGHDNLYWYRRVMGKEIKFLLHFVKESKQDESGMPNNRFLAERTGGTYSTLKVQPAELEDSGVYFCASSQGHTNQPQHFGDGTRLSIL.

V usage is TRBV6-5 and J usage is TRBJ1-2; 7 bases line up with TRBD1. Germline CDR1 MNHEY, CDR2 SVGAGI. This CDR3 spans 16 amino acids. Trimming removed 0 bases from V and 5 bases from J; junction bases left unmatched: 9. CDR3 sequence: CASSYSIIGGAYGYTF. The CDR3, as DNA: TGTGCCAGCAGTTACTCGATAATAGGGGGCGCATATGGCTACACCTTC.

CDR3 nucleotides: TGTGCCAGCAGTTACTCTACAGGGGTTACAAATCAGCCCCAGCATTTT. Translating gives CASSYSTGVTNQPQHF. The gene calls are TRBV6-6 and TRBJ1-5, with 7 bases matching TRBD1. The CDR3 totals 16 residues. Germline lookup yields CDR1 MNHNY and CDR2 SVGAGI (reference sequence). J was trimmed by 4 bases and V by 0 bases; bases with no gene match: 6.

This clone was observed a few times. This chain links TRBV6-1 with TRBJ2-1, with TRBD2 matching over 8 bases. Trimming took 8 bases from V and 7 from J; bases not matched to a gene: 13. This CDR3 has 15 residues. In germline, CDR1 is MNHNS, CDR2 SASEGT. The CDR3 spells CASSSPGGTINEQFF. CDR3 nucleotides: TGTGCCAGCTCTTCCCCGGGGGGGACGATAAATGAGCAGTTCTTC.

CDR3 residues: CAWGRTTYEQYF. The CDR3 nucleotides read TGTGCCTGGGGGAGGACGACCTACGAGCAGTACTTC. This rearrangement joins TRBV30 to TRBJ2-7; tentative D call: TRBD2 (6 bases). The CDR3 sequence is 12 residues long. V was clipped by 5 bases and J by 2 bases, with 10 bases between them. From germline, CDR1 is GTSNPN and CDR2 SVGIG (reference sequence).

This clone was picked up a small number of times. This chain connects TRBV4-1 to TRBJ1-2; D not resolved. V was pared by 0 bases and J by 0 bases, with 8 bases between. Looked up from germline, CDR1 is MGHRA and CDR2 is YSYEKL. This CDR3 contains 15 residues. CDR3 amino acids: CASSQEASANYGYTF. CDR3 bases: TGCGCCAGCAGCCAAGAGGCCAGCGCTAACTATGGCTACACCTTC.

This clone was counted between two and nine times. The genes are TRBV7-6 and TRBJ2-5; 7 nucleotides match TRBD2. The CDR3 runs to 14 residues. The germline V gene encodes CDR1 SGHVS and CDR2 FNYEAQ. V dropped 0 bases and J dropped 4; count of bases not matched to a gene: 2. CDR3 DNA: TGTGCCAGCAGCTTAGCAGCGGGATCAGAGACCCAGTACTTC. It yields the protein CASSLAAGSETQYF.

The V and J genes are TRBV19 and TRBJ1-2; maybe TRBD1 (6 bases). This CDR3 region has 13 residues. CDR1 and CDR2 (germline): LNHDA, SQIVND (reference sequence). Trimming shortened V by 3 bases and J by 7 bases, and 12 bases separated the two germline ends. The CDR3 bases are TGTGCCAGTAGTATCGGGCCAGGGGCTGGCTACACCTTC. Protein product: CASSIGPGAGYTF.

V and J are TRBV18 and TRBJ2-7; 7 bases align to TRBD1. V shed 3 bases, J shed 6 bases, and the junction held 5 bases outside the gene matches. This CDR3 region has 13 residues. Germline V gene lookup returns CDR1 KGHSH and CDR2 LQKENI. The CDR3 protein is CASSPIGDSEQYF. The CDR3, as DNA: TGTGCCAGCTCACCGATCGGGGACAGCGAGCAGTACTTC.

The chain's CDR3 is CAWSLESSYNSPLHF. The CDR3 DNA is TGTGCCTGGAGTTTGGAGAGCTCCTATAATTCACCCCTCCACTTT. The genes are TRBV30 and TRBJ1-6; D is uncertain. V dropped 2 bases and J dropped 0 bases, with 8 bases sitting between them. Germline V gene sequence: CDR1 GTSNPN, CDR2 SVGIG (reference sequence). This CDR3 has 15 amino acids.

CDR3 sequence: CASSPNGNTEAFF. Here the CDR3 DNA reads TGTGCCAGCTCACCAAATGGCAACACTGAAGCTTTCTTT. This chain joins TRBV18 and TRBJ1-1; D is undetermined. From germline, CDR1 is KGHSH and CDR2 LQKENI. This CDR3 contains 13 residues. With 2 bases removed from V and 2 bases from J, the gap between germline ends came to 6 bases.

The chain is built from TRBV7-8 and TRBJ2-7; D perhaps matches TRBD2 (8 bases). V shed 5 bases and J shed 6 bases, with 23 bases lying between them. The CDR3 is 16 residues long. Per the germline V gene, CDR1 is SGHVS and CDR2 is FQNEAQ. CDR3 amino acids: CASSPGGETGLGEQYV. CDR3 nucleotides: TGTGCCAGCAGCCCGGGGGGGGAGACAGGGCTTGGCGAGCAGTACGTC.

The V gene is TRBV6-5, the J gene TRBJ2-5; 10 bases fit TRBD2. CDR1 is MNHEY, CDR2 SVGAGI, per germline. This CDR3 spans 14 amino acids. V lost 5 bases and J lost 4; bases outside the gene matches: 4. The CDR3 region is CASSSGRAAETQYF. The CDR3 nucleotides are TGTGCCAGCAGTAGCGGGAGGGCCGCAGAGACCCAGTACTTC.

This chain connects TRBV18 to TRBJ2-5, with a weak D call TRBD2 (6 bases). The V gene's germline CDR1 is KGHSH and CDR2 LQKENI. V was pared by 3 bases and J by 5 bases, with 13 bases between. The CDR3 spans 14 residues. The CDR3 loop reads CASSPPGTGETQYF. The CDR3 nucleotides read TGTGCCAGCTCACCGCCAGGGACTGGGGAGACCCAGTACTTC.

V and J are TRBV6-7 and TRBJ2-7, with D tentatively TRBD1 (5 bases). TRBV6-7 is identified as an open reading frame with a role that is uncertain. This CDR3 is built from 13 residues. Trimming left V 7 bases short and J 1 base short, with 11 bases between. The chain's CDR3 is CASIDSQSYEQYV. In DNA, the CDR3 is TGTGCCAGCATTGACAGTCAATCCTACGAGCAGTACGTC.

CDR3 loop: CASSGIAASEDTQYF. The CDR3 region has the DNA TGTGCCAGCAGCGGTATAGCGGCTAGCGAGGATACGCAGTATTTT. The chain has TRBV28 and TRBJ2-3, with D maybe TRBD2 (6 bases). Germline assignment: CDR1 MDHEN and CDR2 SYDVKM. CDR3 length: 15 amino acids. V lost 6 bases, J lost 6 bases, and 19 bases lay in between.

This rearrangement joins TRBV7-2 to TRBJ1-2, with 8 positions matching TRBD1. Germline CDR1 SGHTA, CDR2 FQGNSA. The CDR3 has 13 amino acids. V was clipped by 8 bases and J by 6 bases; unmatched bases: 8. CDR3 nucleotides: TGTGCCAGCGTCAGGACAGGGAGAGATGGCTACACCTTC. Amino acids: CASVRTGRDGYTF.

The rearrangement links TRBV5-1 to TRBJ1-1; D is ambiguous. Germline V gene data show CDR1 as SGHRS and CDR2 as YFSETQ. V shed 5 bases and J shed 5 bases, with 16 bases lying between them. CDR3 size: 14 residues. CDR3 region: CASRTGSAGTEAFF. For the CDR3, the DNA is TGCGCCAGCAGGACTGGGTCGGCTGGAACTGAAGCTTTCTTT.

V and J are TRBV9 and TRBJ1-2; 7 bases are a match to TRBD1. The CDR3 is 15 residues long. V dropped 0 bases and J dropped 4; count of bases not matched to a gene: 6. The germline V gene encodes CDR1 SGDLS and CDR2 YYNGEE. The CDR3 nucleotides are TGTGCCAGCAGCGTAGAGGGACAGCCTCTCTATGGCTACACCTTC. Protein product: CASSVEGQPLYGYTF.